One T cell receptor (beta chain) is described in this entry. This CDR3 has 11 amino acids. Deletions cut 5 bases from V and 2 bases from J, with 7 bases between. The germline gives CDR1 SQVTM, CDR2 ANQGSEA. The data were obtained in a study of T cell repertoires in urothelial bladder cancer. Libraries were prepared by immunoSEQ multiplex PCR; TCRdb keeps only in-frame clonotypes and omits some of them. The sample shows about 13,000 clones, roughly 70% of them seen only once. The sequence was obtained from a human donor with urothelial carcinoma. This chain uses TRBV29-1 with TRBJ2-7, with D uncertain. Specimen: tumor-infiltrating cells from bladder cancer. CDR3 residues: CSVSLAYEQYF. CDR3 in DNA: TGCAGCGTTTCCCTAGCCTACGAGCAGTACTTC.